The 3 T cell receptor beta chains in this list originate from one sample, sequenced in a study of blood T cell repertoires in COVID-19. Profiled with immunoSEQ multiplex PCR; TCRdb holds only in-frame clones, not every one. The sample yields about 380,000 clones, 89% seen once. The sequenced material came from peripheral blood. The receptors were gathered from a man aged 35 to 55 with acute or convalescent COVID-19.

The CDR3 loop reads CASSPQTSGGPAGSYNEQFF. DNA of the CDR3: TGTGCCAGCAGCCCCCAGACTAGCGGGGGGCCTGCGGGCTCCTACAATGAGCAGTTCTTC. The V and J genes are TRBV9 and TRBJ2-1; the match to TRBD2 covers 13 bases. The CDR3 contains 20 residues. Per germline, CDR1 SGDLS and CDR2 YYNGEE. Trimming at V came to 4 bases and at J to 0 bases, leaving 13 bases not matched to a gene.

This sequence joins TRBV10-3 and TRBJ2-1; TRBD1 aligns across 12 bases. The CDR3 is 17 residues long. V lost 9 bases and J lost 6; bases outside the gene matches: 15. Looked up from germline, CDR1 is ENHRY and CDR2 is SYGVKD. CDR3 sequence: CAIRGDAGQGAINEQFF. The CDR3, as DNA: TGTGCCATAAGGGGTGATGCGGGACAGGGGGCTATCAATGAGCAGTTCTTC.

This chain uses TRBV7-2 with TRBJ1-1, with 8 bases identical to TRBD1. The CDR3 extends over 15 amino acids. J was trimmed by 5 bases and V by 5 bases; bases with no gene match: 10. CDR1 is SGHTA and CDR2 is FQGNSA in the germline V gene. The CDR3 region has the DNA TGTGCCAGCAGCAGTAGTGGACAGGGACATACTGAAGCTTTCTTT. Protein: CASSSSGQGHTEAFF. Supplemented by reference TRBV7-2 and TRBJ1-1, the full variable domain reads GAGVSQSPSNKVTEKGKDVELRCDPISGHTALYWYRQSLGQGLEFLIYFQGNSAPDKSGLPSDRFSAERTGGSVSTLTIQRTQQEDSAVYLCASSSSGQGHTEAFFGQGTRLTVV.